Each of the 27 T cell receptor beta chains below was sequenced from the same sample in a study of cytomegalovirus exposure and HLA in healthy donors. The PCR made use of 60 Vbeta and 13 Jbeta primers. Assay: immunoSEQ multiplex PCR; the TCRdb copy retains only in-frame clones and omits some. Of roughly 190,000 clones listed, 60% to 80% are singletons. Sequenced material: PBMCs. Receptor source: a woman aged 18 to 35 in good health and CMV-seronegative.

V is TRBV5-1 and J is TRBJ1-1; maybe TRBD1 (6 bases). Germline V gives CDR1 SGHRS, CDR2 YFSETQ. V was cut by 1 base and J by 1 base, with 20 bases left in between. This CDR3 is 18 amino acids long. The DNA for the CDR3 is TGCGCCAGCAGCTTGATTCCAGGGGTCCCCGCGCAGAACACTGAAGCTTTCTTT. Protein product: CASSLIPGVPAQNTEAFF.

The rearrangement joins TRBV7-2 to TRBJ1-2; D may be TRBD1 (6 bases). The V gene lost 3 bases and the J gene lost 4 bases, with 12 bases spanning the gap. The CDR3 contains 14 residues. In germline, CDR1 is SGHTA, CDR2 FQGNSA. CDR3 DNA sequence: TGTGCCAGCAGCTTGGGACACTTTGGCTATGGCTACACCTTC. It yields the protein CASSLGHFGYGYTF.

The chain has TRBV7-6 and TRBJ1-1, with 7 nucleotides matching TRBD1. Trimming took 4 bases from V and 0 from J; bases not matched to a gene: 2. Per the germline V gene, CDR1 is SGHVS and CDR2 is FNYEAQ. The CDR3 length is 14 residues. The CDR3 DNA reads TGTGCCAGCAGCTGGGACAGAATGAACACTGAAGCTTTCTTT. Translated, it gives CASSWDRMNTEAFF.

The CDR3 nucleotides are TGTGCCAGCCGAAAACAAGGAGCCTACAATGAGCAGTTCTTC. This codes for CASRKQGAYNEQFF. The chain carries TRBV6-5 and TRBJ2-1, with D unresolved. Germline lookup yields CDR1 MNHEY and CDR2 SVGAGI. The V and J ends lost 8 bases and 2 bases respectively, with 13 bases between them. The CDR3 is 14 residues long.

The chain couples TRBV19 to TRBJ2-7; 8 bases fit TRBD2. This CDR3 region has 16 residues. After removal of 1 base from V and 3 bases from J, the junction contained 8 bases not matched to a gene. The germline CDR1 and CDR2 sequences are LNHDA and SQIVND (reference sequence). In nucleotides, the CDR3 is TGTGCCAGTAGTATAGCCTACGGGGGGGCCCTCTACGAGCAGTACTTC. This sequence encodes CASSIAYGGALYEQYF. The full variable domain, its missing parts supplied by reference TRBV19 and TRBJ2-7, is DGGITQSPKYLFRKEGQNVTLSCEQNLNHDAMYWYRQDPGQGLRLIYYSQIVNDFQKGDIAEGYSVSREKKESFPLTVTSAQKNPTAFYLCASSIAYGGALYEQYFGPGTRLTVT.

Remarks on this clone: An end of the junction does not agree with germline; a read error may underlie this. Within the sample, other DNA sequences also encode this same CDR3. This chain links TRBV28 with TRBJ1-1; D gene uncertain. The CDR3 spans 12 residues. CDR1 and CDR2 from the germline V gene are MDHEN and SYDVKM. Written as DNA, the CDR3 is TGTGCCAGCACTGATTGGGAGGCTGAAGCCTTCTTT. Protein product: CASTDWEAEAFF.

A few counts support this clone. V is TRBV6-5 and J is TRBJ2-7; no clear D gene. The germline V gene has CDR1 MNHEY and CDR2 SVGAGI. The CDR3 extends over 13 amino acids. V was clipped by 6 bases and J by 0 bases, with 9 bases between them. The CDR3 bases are TGTGCCAGCAGCGCTCCTAGCTCCTACGAGCAGTACTTC. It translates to CASSAPSSYEQYF.

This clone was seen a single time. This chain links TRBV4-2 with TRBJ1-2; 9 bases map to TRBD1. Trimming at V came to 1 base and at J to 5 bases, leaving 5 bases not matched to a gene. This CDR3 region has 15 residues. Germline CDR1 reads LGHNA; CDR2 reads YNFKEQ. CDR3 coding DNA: TGTGCCAGCAGCCAAGGACAGGGGGGACAGTATGGCTACACCTTC. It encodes CASSQGQGGQYGYTF.

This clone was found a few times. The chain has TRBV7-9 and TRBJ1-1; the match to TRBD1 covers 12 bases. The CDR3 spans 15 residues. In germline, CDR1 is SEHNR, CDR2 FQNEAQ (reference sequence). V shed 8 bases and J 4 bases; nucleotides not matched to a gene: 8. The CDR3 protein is CASRFWDRGLTEAFF. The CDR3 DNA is TGTGCCAGCCGATTCTGGGACAGGGGGCTCACTGAAGCTTTCTTT. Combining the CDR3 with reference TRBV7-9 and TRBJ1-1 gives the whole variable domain DTGVSQNPRHKITKRGQNVTFRCDPISEHNRLYWYRQTLGQGPEFLTYFQNEAQLEKSRLLSDRFSAERPKGSFSTLEIQRTEQGDSAMYLCASRFWDRGLTEAFFGQGTRLTVV.

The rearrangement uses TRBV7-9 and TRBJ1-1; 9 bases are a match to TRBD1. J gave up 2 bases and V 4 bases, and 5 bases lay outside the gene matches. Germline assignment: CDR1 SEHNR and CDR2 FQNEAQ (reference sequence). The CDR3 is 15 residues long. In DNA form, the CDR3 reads TGTGCCAGCAGCTCCCAAACAGGGGGCAACACTGAAGCTTTCTTT. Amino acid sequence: CASSSQTGGNTEAFF.

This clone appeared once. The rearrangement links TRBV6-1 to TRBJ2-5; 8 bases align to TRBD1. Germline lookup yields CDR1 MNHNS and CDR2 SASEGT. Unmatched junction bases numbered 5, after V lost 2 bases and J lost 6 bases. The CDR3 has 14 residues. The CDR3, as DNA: TGTGCCAGCAGTGAAAGGACAGGGACGAAGACCCAGTACTTC. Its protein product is CASSERTGTKTQYF.

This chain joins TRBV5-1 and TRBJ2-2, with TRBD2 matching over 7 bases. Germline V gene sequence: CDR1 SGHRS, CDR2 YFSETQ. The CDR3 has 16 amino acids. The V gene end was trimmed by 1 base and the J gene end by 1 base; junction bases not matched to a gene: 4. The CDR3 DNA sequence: TGCGCCAGCAGCTTGCCGGCTAGCGGGAACACCGGGGAGCTGTTTTTT. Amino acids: CASSLPASGNTGELFF.

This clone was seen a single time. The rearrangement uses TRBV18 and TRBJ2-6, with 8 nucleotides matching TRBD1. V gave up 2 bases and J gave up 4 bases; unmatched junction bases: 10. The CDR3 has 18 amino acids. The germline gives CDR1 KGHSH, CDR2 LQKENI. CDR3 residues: CASSPKDRVKSGANVLTF. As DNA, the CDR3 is TGTGCCAGCTCACCAAAGGACAGGGTAAAGTCCGGGGCCAACGTCCTGACTTTC.

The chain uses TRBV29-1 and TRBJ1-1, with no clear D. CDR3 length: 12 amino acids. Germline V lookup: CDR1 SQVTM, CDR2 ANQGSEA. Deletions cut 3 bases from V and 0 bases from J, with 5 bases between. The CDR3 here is CSVDAMNTEAFF. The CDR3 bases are TGCAGCGTTGATGCGATGAACACTGAAGCTTTCTTT.

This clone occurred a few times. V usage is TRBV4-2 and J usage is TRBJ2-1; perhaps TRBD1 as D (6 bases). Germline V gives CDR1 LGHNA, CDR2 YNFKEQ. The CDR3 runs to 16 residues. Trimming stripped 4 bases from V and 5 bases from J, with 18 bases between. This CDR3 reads CASSPSLPGDNNEQFF. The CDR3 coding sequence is TGTGCCAGCAGCCCCTCCCTCCCCGGGGACAACAATGAGCAGTTCTTC.

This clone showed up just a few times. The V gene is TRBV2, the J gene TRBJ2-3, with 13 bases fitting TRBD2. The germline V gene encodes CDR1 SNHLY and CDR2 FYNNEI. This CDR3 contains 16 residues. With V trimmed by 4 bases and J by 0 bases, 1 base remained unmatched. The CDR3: CASSGGLAGSTDTQYF. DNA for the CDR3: TGTGCCAGCAGTGGGGGACTAGCGGGGAGCACAGATACGCAGTATTTT. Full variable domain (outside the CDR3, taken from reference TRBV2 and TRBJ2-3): EPEVTQTPSHQVTQMGQEVILRCVPISNHLYFYWYRQILGQKVEFLVSFYNNEISEKSEIFDDQFSVERPDGSNFTLKIRSTKLEDSAMYFCASSGGLAGSTDTQYFGPGTRLTVL.

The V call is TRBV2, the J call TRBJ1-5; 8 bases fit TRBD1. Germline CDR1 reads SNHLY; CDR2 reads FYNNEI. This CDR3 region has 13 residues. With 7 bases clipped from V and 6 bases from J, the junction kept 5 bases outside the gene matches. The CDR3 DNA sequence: TGTGCCAGCATGGACAGGGAGAGTCAGCCCCAGCATTTT. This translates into CASMDRESQPQHF.

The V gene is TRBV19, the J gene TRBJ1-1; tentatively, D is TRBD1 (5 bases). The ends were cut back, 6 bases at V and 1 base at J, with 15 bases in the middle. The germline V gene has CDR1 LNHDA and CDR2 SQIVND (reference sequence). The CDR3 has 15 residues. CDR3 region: CASSTRQLPNTEAFF. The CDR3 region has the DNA TGTGCCAGTAGCACCCGACAGTTACCGAACACTGAAGCTTTCTTT.

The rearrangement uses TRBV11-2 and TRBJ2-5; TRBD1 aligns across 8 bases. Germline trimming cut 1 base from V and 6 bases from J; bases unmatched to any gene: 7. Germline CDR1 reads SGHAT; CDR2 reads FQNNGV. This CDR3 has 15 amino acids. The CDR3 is CASSLGTGPHQTQYF. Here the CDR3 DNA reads TGTGCCAGCAGCTTAGGGACAGGGCCCCACCAGACCCAGTACTTC. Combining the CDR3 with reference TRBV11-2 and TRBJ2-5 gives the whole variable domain EAGVAQSPRYKIIEKRQSVAFWCNPISGHATLYWYQQILGQGPKLLIQFQNNGVVDDSQLPKDRFSAERLKGVDSTLKIQPAKLEDSAVYLCASSLGTGPHQTQYFGPGTRLLVL.

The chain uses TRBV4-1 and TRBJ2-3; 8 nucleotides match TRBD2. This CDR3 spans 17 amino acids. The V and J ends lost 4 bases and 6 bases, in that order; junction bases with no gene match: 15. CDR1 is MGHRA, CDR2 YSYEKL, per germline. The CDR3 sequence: CASSRATREAGEDTQYF. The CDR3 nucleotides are TGCGCCAGCAGCCGCGCGACCAGAGAAGCGGGAGAGGATACGCAGTATTTT.

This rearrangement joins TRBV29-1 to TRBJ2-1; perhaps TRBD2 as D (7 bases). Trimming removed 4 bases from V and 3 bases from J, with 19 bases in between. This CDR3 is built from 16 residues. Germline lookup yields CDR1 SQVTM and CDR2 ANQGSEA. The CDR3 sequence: CSVVFGGRHIYNEQFF. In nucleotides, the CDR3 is TGCAGCGTTGTGTTCGGGGGGCGACATATCTACAATGAGCAGTTCTTC.

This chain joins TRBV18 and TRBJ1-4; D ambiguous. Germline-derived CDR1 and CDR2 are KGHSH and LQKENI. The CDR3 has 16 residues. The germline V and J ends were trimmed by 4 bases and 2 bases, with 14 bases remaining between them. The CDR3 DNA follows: TGTGCCAGCTCACTAAGAATTCCGCGGACTAATGAAAAACTGTTTTTT. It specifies CASSLRIPRTNEKLFF. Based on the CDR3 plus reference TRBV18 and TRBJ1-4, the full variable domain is NAGVMQNPRHLVRRRGQEARLRCSPMKGHSHVYWYRQLPEEGLKFMVYLQKENIIDESGMPKERFSAEFPKEGPSILRIQQVVRGDSAAYFCASSLRIPRTNEKLFFGSGTQLSVL.

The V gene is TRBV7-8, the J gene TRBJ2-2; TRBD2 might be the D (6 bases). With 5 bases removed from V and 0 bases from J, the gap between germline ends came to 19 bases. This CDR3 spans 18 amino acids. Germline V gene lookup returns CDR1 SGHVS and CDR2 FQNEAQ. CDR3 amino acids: CASSPPIRGTTNTGELFF. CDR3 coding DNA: TGTGCCAGCAGCCCTCCCATCCGGGGGACCACGAACACCGGGGAGCTGTTTTTT.

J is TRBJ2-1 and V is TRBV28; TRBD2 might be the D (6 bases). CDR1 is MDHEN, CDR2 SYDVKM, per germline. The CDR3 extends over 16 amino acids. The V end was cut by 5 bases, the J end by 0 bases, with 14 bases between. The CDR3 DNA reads TGTGCCAGCAGTCGCATGGGGGGTAGCTCCTACAATGAGCAGTTCTTC. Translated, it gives CASSRMGGSSYNEQFF.

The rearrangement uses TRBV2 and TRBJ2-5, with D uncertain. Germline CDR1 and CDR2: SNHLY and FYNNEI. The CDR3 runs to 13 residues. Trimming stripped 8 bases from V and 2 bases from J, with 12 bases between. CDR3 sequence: CASYLMRQETQYF. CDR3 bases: TGTGCCAGCTATCTAATGAGGCAAGAGACCCAGTACTTC.

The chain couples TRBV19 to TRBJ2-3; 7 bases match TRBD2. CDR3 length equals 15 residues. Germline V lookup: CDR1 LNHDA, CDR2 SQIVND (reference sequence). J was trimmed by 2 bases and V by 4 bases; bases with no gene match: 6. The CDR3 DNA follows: TGTGCCAGTAGTACGACAGCGGGATACACAGATACGCAGTATTTT. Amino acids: CASSTTAGYTDTQYF. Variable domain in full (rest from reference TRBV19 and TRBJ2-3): DGGITQSPKYLFRKEGQNVTLSCEQNLNHDAMYWYRQDPGQGLRLIYYSQIVNDFQKGDIAEGYSVSREKKESFPLTVTSAQKNPTAFYLCASSTTAGYTDTQYFGPGTRLTVL.

The CDR3 region has the DNA TGTGCCTACTTGACGGACAAATCAACTAATGAAAAACTGTTTTTT. Translation gives CAYLTDKSTNEKLFF. The chain carries TRBV30 and TRBJ1-4; tentative D call: TRBD1 (5 bases). This CDR3 has 15 amino acids. The V and J ends lost 7 bases and 0 bases respectively, with 15 bases between them. The germline V gene has CDR1 GTSNPN and CDR2 SVGIG (reference sequence).